Listed here is a single T cell receptor (beta chain). Its specificity is not known. TRB cDNA libraries were made by UMI-labeled 5' RACE. Reprocessing the 5' RACE reads, TCRdb reports a single entry for every CDR3 protein and omits DNA. Its clone listing holds some 150,000 distinct CDR3 sequences. This entry comes from a study of CXCR3-negative and CXCR3-positive naive CD8 T cells. Researchers sorted some 270,000 cells of each CD8+ T cell subset in triplicate. In germline, CDR1 is DFQATT, CDR2 SNEGSKA (reference sequence). The CDR3 is 13 amino acids. The study's findings and limits: The TRB CDR3s that CXCR3-positive naive cells carried were more hydrophobic than those of CXCR3-negative naive cells. Unlike memory cells, which differed, naive CXCR3-negative and CXCR3-positive cells had similar TRBV-TRBJ usage. For memory CD8+ cells diversity was much lower, but both naive subsets had comparably high diversity.

This chain connects TRBV20-1 to TRBJ1-2; there is no DNA to check the TCRdb D call of TRBD1. The source is a human donor in good health. Some clones in this sample may be carry-over from other donors' samples. Sequenced material: naive CXCR3+ CD8+ T cells from blood. Subset here: CD45RO-CCR7+CD27+CD95- naive CD8+ T cells expressing CXCR3 (TNR3+). CDR3 residues: CSASPREKYGYTF.